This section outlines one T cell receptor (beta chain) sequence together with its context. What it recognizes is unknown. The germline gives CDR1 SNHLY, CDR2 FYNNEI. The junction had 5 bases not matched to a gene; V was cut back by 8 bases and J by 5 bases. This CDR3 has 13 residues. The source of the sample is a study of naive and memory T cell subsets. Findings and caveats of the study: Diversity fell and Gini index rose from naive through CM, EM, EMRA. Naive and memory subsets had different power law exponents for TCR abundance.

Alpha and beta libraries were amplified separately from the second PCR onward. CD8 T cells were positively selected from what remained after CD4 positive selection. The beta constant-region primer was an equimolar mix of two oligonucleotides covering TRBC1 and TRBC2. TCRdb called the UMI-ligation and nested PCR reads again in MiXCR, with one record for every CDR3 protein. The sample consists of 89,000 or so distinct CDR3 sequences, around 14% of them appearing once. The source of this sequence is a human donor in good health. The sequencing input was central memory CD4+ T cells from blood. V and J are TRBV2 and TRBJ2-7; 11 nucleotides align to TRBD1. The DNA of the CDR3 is TGTGCCAGCCAGGACAGGGGGCAGGACGAGCAGTACTTC. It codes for CASQDRGQDEQYF.